This T cell receptor (beta chain) was found in a study of T cell repertoires in cytomegalovirus infection. This CDR3 contains 16 residues. Germline V CDR1 and CDR2: SEHNR, FQNEAQ (reference sequence). Between the trimmed V and J ends, which lost 7 bases and 6 bases, there was a span of 19 bases. Using its own MiXCR run on the reads, TCRdb lists one record per CDR3 protein. The table records some 450,000 distinct CDR3 sequences, roughly 30% of them present only once. This receptor was obtained from a human donor in good health (CMV status not recorded). Some clones in this sample may be carry-over from other donors' samples. This sequence joins TRBV7-9 and TRBJ1-6; the D gene is possibly TRBD1 (5 bases). Sequencing was performed on PBMCs. The CDR3 reads CASTLGSGGGNSPLHF. In nucleotides, the CDR3 is TGTGCCAGCACCCTAGGAAGCGGGGGGGGTAATTCACCCCTCCACTTT.